Below, one TCR beta chain is given with its context. This clonotype came up many times. This receptor's antigen is unknown. No much larger clone exists at a distance of one base, and base qualities are not known. The library came from 5' RACE. TCRdb names Illumina HiSeq 2500 as the instrument used. A second PCR of about 6 to 11 cycles was performed with a sample-barcoded 5' primer and a J-beta primer mix. Each TCR beta cDNA molecule received a unique molecular identifier from a template-switch 5' adaptor carrying 12 random nucleotides. Each sample yielded at least 2.5 million CDR3-containing paired-end reads. First-strand cDNA synthesis was performed from all RNA using the Mint cDNA synthesis kit, with priming by a TRBC-specific oligonucleotide. Following uracil-DNA glycosylase treatment, a first 18-cycle PCR with universal primers M1SS and BC2_uni_R was performed on all cDNA. The source study handled its data this way. Each sample was normalized by randomly selecting 1 million high-quality reads, each carrying a distinct molecular identifier. Instead of being binned into consensus sequences, reads that shared molecular identifiers were thrown out. MiTCR, with a Q25 quality threshold and the strictest error-elimination algorithm, was used for CDR3 identification, clonotype clustering and error correction. Lower-bound total TCR beta diversity was estimated with a nonparametric unseen species model using Euler transformation. TCRdb reprocessing: public reads trimmed at Q25 with fastp, clones called with MiXCR, in-frame beta chains kept. One record per CDR3 amino acid sequence lists the most common genes and DNA. In this record, the V and J calls reflect TCRdb's handling and not the investigators' own analysis. The sample has 850,000 to 1,000,000 distinct CDR3 sequences on record, roughly 50% of them singletons. In total, the top ten clones hold 10% to 15% of the sample.

The approximately 39 donors, aged about 6 to 95 years, were systemically healthy Caucasian individuals from Russia. About 10 milliliters of peripheral blood were drawn from each donor into EDTA-treated Vacutainer tubes. Ficoll-Paque density-gradient centrifugation was used to isolate PBMCs, with at least 6.5 million per sample. Total RNA was extracted from PBMCs with Trizol reagent, with at least 6 micrograms obtained per sample. Naive CD45RAhigh/CD27high T cell percentages were measured by flow cytometry on a PBMC aliquot from every donor. The germline V gene gives CDR1 as ENHRY and CDR2 as SYGVKD. From cysteine to phenylalanine, the CDR3 is 14 amino acids long. Only the CDR3 region is kept as DNA, spanning 42 bases read in frame from base 1. Trimming at the junction amounts to 0 bases on V and 2 bases on J, and the germline ends lie 7 bases apart. The data originate from a study of blood T cells in healthy people across ages (dated by TCRdb to 2014 to 2015). Some background on the complete study: Template switching captured roughly one uniquely barcoded TCR beta cDNA molecule per two T cells in model experiments. Using deep sequencing normalized with unique cDNA molecular identifiers, the study measured how TCR beta repertoire diversity changes with age. Four age groups were formed from the donors: young (average approximately 15 years), middle-aged (approximately 40), aged (roughly 56) and long-lived (roughly 88). To avoid experimental bias, donors of different ages were spread randomly across the sequencing lanes. The study analyzed two additional independent replicas of 1 million unique cDNA reads from the same blood draw for two donors, one aged 18 to 29 and one aged 80 or older. General conclusions and limits of the study: The CMV infection status of donors was not known, potentially confounding age-related changes in expanded clonotypes. Observed TCR beta diversity correlated strongly with the percentage of naive T cells measured by flow cytometry. Compared with the aged group, more naive CD4+ T cells, fewer expanded clones and increased TCR diversity were shown by the long-lived group, suggesting age selection. Bulk unsorted PBMC profiling prevented conclusive comparison of naive and antigen-experienced compartments. Estimates of total diversity based on one million sequenced T cells were regarded as lower bounds and as underestimates. As age increased, observed TCR beta diversity per million T cells dropped in a roughly linear way, and a significant reduction was already evident by age 40.

The receptor was derived from a man in his thirties or forties in good health. Sample: blood. The chain uses TRBV10-3 and TRBJ1-2, with no confident D gene call. The CDR3 has the sequence CAISESSANYGYTF. The nucleotide sequence is given as TGTGCCATCAGTGAGTCATCAGCCAACTATGGCTACACCTTC.